This TCR beta chain came from a study of T cells after yellow fever vaccination (dated by TCRdb to between 2018 and 2021). In terms of the full investigation: The SMART-Seq v4 Ultra Low Input RNA kit was used to prepare libraries from fractions with low cell numbers. Two healthy male donors, one aged 18 to 30 and one aged 30 to 40 years, made up the cohort. Blood was collected at multiple timepoints before and after primary and secondary immunization, and bulk PBMC replicates and cell subsets were isolated. To follow T-cell clones before and after both primary and booster YFV17D yellow fever vaccination, bulk TCR alpha and beta repertoires underwent longitudinal sequencing.

The treatment or condition label, as the study defines it: live attenuated yellow fever vaccine strain. At each blood-draw timepoint, two biological replicates of bulk PBMCs were obtained. PBMCs were isolated from peripheral blood using a standard Ficoll-Paque protocol. TriZol was used to extract RNA from bulk PBMCs, CD4 and CD8 fractions, and dextramer-positive and dextramer-negative fractions. This clonotype was observed a few times. Its antigen is unknown. No much larger clone is present one base from it, and per-base qualities are unavailable. Overall study results and their limits: The study included only a couple of donors, which limits how far the findings can be generalized. The secondary T-cell response was weaker than the primary response but faster, peaking on day 5 instead of day 15. After the booster, most clones that had expanded after primary vaccination were detected again (over 95% of CD4 and 88% of CD8), suggesting broad maintenance of memory. A small share of clonotypes was detected in both CD4 and CD8 compartments, with the overlap likely arising from convergent recombination. Computational filtering was needed because FACS-sorted repertoires could contain abundant contaminating clonotypes from the bulk population.

Synthesis of TCR cDNA relied on 5'RACE template switching, a step that introduced a universal primer site along with unique molecular identifiers. Priming of cDNA synthesis was performed from both the TCR alpha and TCR beta constant segments. Library amplification used two PCR steps, and the second PCR step added sample barcodes and sequencing adapters. Libraries were sequenced on Illumina HiSeq 2500 (2x100 bp) or NovaSeq (2x150 bp). On the authors' methods: MIGEC was used to demultiplex reads and collapse the reads into UMI consensus sequences, and MiXCR was used for V(D)J alignment. Using edgeR on replicate PBMC samples, clonotypes were called vaccine-responding if FDR was below 0.01 and the log2 fold change was above 5 up to day 15. CD4 or CD8 identity was assigned to each bulk clonotype according to whether the clonotype was present at higher abundance in the sequenced CD4 repertoire or the sequenced CD8 repertoire. The public reads were reanalyzed by TCRdb: fastp trimming at Q25, MiXCR alignment, in-frame beta chains only. A single entry per CDR3 protein holds the most common genes and DNA from its merged rows. The V and J calls, along with clone size, are taken from TCRdb and not from the paper's own processing. Within this sample are around 360,000 distinct CDR3 sequences, with more than 9% of them counted one time only. The top ten hold less than 20% of the sample.

Sequenced material: PBMCs, taken on the day of the first yellow fever vaccination. The clonotype originates from a man between 18 and 35 years old who received the YFV17D yellow fever vaccine.

The nucleotide sequence reads as follows: TGCGCCAGCAGCTTGGGGGCAGGGAACTCACCCCTCCACTTT. This translates into CASSLGAGNSPLHF. The chain links TRBV5-1 with TRBJ1-6, with TRBD1 tentatively as D gene (5 bases match). V is pared back by 0 bases and J by 10 bases, with 11 bases lying between the germline termini. As encoded in the germline V gene, CDR1 is SGHRS while CDR2 is YFSETQ. The CDR3, cysteine through phenylalanine, is 14 amino acids long. Of the read, only the CDR3 DNA is kept; its 42 bases are in frame from base 1.